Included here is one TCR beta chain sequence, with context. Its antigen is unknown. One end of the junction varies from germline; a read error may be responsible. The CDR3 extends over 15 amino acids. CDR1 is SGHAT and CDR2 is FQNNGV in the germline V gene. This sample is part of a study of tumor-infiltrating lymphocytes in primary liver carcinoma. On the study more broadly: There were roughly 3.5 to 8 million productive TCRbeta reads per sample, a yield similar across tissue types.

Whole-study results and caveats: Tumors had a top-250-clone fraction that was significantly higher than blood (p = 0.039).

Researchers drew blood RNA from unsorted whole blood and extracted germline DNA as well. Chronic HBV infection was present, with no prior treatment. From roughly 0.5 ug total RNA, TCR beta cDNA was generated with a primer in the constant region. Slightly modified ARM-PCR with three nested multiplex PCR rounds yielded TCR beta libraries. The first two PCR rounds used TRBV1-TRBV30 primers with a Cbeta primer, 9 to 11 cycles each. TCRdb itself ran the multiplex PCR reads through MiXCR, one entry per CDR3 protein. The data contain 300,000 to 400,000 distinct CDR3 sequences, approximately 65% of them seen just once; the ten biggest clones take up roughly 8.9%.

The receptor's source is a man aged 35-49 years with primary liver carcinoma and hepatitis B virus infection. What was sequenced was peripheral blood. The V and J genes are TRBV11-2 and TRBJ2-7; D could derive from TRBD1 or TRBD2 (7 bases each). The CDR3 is CAGSSGGRASYEHYF. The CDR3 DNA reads TGTGCCGGCAGCTCAGGGGGGAGGGCTTCCTACGAGCACTACTTC.